This entry lists 15 T cell receptor beta chains sequenced from one sample in a study of shared clonotypes between healthy human individuals. As defined, naive CD8 cells were CD45RO-negative and positively selected for CCR7, with terminally differentiated effector memory CD45RA+ cells excluded. The method was immunoSEQ multiplex PCR; TCRdb's version includes in-frame clones alone and lacks a portion of them. The sample carries about 1.9 million clones, about 94% recorded once. The material sequenced was naive CD8+ T cells from PBMCs. These receptors all stem from a man aged 18 to 29 in good health. Some clones in this sample may be carry-over from other donors' samples.

J is TRBJ2-2 and V is TRBV7-9, with 10 positions matching TRBD2. After removal of 3 bases from V and 3 bases from J, the junction contained 13 bases not matched to a gene. This CDR3 spans 19 amino acids. Germline CDR1 reads SEHNR; CDR2 reads FQNEAQ (reference sequence). In DNA form, the CDR3 reads TGTGCCAGCAGCTTGGGGCGGCCTAGCGGGAGAAGGCACACCGGGGAGCTGTTTTTT. It is translated as CASSLGRPSGRRHTGELFF.

The J gene is TRBJ1-6, the V gene TRBV2, with D unresolved. Deletions cut 8 bases from V and 13 bases from J, with 27 bases between. The CDR3 has 16 residues. Germline V gene sequence: CDR1 SNHLY, CDR2 FYNNEI. Here the CDR3 DNA reads TGTGCCAGCTCCGTGGAGTACCGGTATTCTGTAGGGCCCCTCCACTTT. Its translation: CASSVEYRYSVGPLHF. The entire variable domain, with the rest obtained from reference TRBV2 and TRBJ1-6, is as follows: EPEVTQTPSHQVTQMGQEVILRCVPISNHLYFYWYRQILGQKVEFLVSFYNNEISEKSEIFDDQFSVERPDGSNFTLKIRSTKLEDSAMYFCASSVEYRYSVGPLHFGNGTRLTVT.

The J gene is TRBJ2-7, the V gene TRBV9; TRBD1 aligns across 11 bases. CDR1 and CDR2 from the germline V gene are SGDLS and YYNGEE. The junction had 6 bases not matched to a gene; V was cut back by 0 bases and J by 7 bases. This CDR3 contains 15 residues. The DNA for the CDR3 is TGTGCCAGCAGCGTAGCGGACAGGGGGCGCGGTGAGCAGTACTTC. Translated: CASSVADRGRGEQYF.

This clone has just one count. The chain carries TRBV9 and TRBJ2-5; 10 nucleotides agree with TRBD2. J lost 1 base, V lost 3 bases, and 3 bases had no gene match. Germline CDR1 reads SGDLS; CDR2 reads YYNGEE. The CDR3 extends over 15 amino acids. The CDR3 loop reads CASSGSGRAQETQYF. The CDR3 nucleotides are TGTGCCAGCAGCGGGAGCGGGAGGGCCCAAGAGACCCAGTACTTC.

V usage is TRBV9 and J usage is TRBJ2-7, with 9 bases lining up with TRBD1. The CDR3 spans 13 residues. The V gene end was trimmed by 3 bases and the J gene end by 6 bases; junction bases not matched to a gene: 4. Germline lookup yields CDR1 SGDLS and CDR2 YYNGEE. The CDR3 coding sequence is TGTGCCAGCAGCGGAGGGACAGGGACCGAGCAGTACTTC. It specifies CASSGGTGTEQYF.

This clone has a single count. The genes are TRBV7-9 and TRBJ2-3; D might be TRBD2 (6 bases). Per the germline V gene, CDR1 is SEHNR and CDR2 is FQNEAQ (reference sequence). The CDR3 covers 15 residues. V lost 5 bases and J 2 bases, leaving 14 bases between the germline ends. CDR3 protein: CASSAPGDHTDTQYF. DNA for the CDR3: TGTGCCAGCAGCGCGCCGGGGGACCACACAGATACGCAGTATTTT.

The chain's CDR3 is CASSRRNRKLLEQFF. Written as DNA, the CDR3 is TGTGCCAGCAGTCGACGGAACCGGAAGCTGCTTGAGCAGTTCTTC. The chain links TRBV27 to TRBJ2-1; D ambiguous. The CDR3 extends over 15 amino acids. Trimming cost V 5 bases and J 9 bases, with 20 bases left between them. Germline lookup yields CDR1 MNHEY and CDR2 SMNVEV (reference sequence).

This chain connects TRBV10-3 to TRBJ2-7; 9 bases line up with TRBD2. The CDR3 sequence is 13 residues long. V gave up 8 bases and J gave up 4 bases; unmatched junction bases: 6. Germline V gene data show CDR1 as ENHRY and CDR2 as SYGVKD. The CDR3 DNA reads TGTGCCATCGCGCCTAGCGGGGATTACGAGCAGTACTTC. This translates into CAIAPSGDYEQYF.

Notes on this clone: This sample includes further DNA sequences coding for the same CDR3. V gene TRBV7-8 combines with J gene TRBJ1-1; unclear D gene. The germline V gene has CDR1 SGHVS and CDR2 FQNEAQ. This CDR3 contains 14 residues. V shed 1 base and J shed 4 bases, with 10 bases lying between them. In DNA, the CDR3 is TGTGCCAGCAGCTTAGATAGGGTGAGCACTGAAGCTTTCTTT. Protein: CASSLDRVSTEAFF. Complete variable domain (other parts from reference TRBV7-8 and TRBJ1-1): GAGVSQSPRYKVAKRGQDVALRCDPISGHVSLFWYQQALGQGPEFLTYFQNEAQLDKSGLPSDRFFAERPEGSVSTLKIQRTQQEDSAVYLCASSLDRVSTEAFFGQGTRLTVV.

The chain carries TRBV30 and TRBJ2-5, with a tentative D call TRBD1 (7 bases). The ends were cut back, 5 bases at V and 5 bases at J, with 21 bases in the middle. The CDR3 extends over 15 amino acids. Germline V gene lookup returns CDR1 GTSNPN and CDR2 SVGIG (reference sequence). This chain's CDR3 is CAWGGHRGDYETQYF. The CDR3 nucleotides read TGTGCCTGGGGAGGGCACAGGGGAGATTACGAGACCCAGTACTTC.

The chain carries TRBV5-8 and TRBJ2-2; a weak D match, TRBD2 (6 bases). This CDR3 contains 14 residues. Germline CDR1 reads SGHTS; CDR2 reads YDEGEE. The ends were cut back, 1 base at V and 5 bases at J, with 9 bases in the middle. The CDR3: CASSLPGRTGELFF. The CDR3 region has the DNA TGTGCCAGCAGCTTGCCAGGGAGGACCGGGGAGCTGTTTTTT.

The chain joins TRBV14 to TRBJ2-7; 9 positions match TRBD2. With V trimmed by 1 base and J by 3 bases, 7 bases remained unmatched. From germline, CDR1 is SGHDN and CDR2 FVKESK. CDR3 length equals 16 residues. CDR3 sequence: CASSQGRREGNYEQYF. The CDR3 nucleotides are TGTGCCAGCAGCCAAGGGAGGCGGGAGGGGAACTACGAGCAGTACTTC.

This chain uses TRBV29-1 with TRBJ2-5; D unclear. Per the germline V gene, CDR1 is SQVTM and CDR2 is ANQGSEA. CDR3 length: 13 amino acids. V was clipped by 6 bases and J by 4 bases, with 15 bases between them. CDR3 in DNA: TGCAGCGTCAATACCGAACTTGGAGAGACCCAGTACTTC. Amino acids: CSVNTELGETQYF.

The J gene is TRBJ2-1, the V gene TRBV7-9, with no clear D. Trimming cost V 3 bases and J 7 bases, with 19 bases left between them. The CDR3 sequence is 16 residues long. Germline CDR1 SEHNR, CDR2 FQNEAQ (reference sequence). In DNA form, the CDR3 reads TGTGCCAGCAGCTTCGGTGTAGGATTGGGATGGAATGAGCAGTTCTTC. It yields the protein CASSFGVGLGWNEQFF.

This chain uses TRBV13 with TRBJ2-1; 10 bases align to TRBD1. This CDR3 has 16 residues. Germline V gives CDR1 PRHDT, CDR2 FYEKMQ (reference sequence). The V segment lost 1 base and the J segment 6 bases; nucleotides outside the gene matches: 6. CDR3 DNA: TGTGCCAGCAGCTTAGATGGGACAGGGGTCGTCAATGAGCAGTTCTTC. Amino acids: CASSLDGTGVVNEQFF.